This T cell receptor beta chain is drawn from a study of cytomegalovirus exposure and HLA in healthy donors. There are 12 residues in the CDR3. CDR1 and CDR2 from the germline V gene are LNHNV and YYDKDF (reference sequence). J lost 6 bases, V lost 5 bases, and 0 bases had no gene match. PCR used 60 Vbeta primers and 13 Jbeta primers. Only in-frame clones appear in the TCRdb table, and some are missing; sequencing was by immunoSEQ multiplex PCR. This table has fewer than 200,000 clones, roughly 85% appearing once. Material: PBMCs. The clonotype originates from a man aged 30-40 years in good health and CMV-seronegative. V usage is TRBV15 and J usage is TRBJ2-2, with 7 nucleotides matching TRBD2. CDR3 DNA sequence: TGTGCCACCAGCGGGGGGGCCGGGGAGCTGTTTTTT. As protein: CATSGGAGELFF.